The T cell receptor (beta chain) described here comes from a study of control samples from healthy donors and cancer patients. Sequencing used immunoSEQ multiplex PCR; TCRdb keeps in-frame clones, though not all of them. The table has under 200,000 clones, roughly 94% seen once. The CDR3 totals 14 residues. Germline CDR1 reads MGHRA; CDR2 reads YSYEKL. Trimming pared 3 bases from V and 7 bases from J, leaving 10 bases between. The sample taken for sequencing was blood. This receptor was identified in a middle-aged woman in good health. The rearrangement links TRBV4-1 to TRBJ1-6, with a tentative D call TRBD1 (5 bases). CDR3 nucleotides: TGCGCCAGCAGCCAGGGACGGTCAAATTCACCCCTCCACTTT. This sequence encodes CASSQGRSNSPLHF.